This TCR beta chain derives from a study of early T cells in non-severe SARS-CoV-2 infection. Attached unique molecular identifiers marked individual cDNA molecules. TCRdb re-analysed the 5' RACE reads in MiXCR, keeping a single row per CDR3 protein. The sample contains around 33,000 distinct CDR3 sequences, 4.6% of which appear only once. The CDR3 spans 16 residues. The germline V gene encodes CDR1 DFQATT and CDR2 SNEGSKA (reference sequence). V gave up 7 bases and J gave up 4 bases, with 25 bases separating them. Study outcomes and limitations: VDJdb matches were skewed toward anti-spike CD8 T cell responses.

In regard to this clonotype: Antigen: not known.

The sequence was collected from an adult who was a healthcare worker with PCR-confirmed SARS-CoV-2 infection or an uninfected control (not recorded which). The chain recombines TRBV20-1 with TRBJ1-2; weak D call: TRBD1 (6 bases). Sequencing was done on a sample of whole blood. The CDR3 spells CSGGPPGHALFYGYTF. DNA for the CDR3: TGCAGTGGAGGGCCGCCGGGACACGCGCTCTTCTATGGCTACACCTTC.